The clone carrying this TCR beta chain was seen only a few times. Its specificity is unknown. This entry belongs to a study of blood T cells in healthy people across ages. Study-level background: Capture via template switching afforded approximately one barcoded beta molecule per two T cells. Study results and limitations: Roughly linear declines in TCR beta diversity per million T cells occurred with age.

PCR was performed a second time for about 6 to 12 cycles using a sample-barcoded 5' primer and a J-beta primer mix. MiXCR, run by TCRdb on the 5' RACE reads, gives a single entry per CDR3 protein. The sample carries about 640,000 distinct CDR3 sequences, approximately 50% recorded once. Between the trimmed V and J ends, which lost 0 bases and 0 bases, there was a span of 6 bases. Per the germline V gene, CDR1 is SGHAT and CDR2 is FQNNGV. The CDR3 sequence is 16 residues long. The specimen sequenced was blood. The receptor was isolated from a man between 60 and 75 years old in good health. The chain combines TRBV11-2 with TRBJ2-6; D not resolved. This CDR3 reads CASSLEKGSGANVLTF. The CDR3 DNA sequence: TGTGCCAGCAGCTTAGAGAAGGGCTCTGGGGCCAACGTCCTGACTTTC.